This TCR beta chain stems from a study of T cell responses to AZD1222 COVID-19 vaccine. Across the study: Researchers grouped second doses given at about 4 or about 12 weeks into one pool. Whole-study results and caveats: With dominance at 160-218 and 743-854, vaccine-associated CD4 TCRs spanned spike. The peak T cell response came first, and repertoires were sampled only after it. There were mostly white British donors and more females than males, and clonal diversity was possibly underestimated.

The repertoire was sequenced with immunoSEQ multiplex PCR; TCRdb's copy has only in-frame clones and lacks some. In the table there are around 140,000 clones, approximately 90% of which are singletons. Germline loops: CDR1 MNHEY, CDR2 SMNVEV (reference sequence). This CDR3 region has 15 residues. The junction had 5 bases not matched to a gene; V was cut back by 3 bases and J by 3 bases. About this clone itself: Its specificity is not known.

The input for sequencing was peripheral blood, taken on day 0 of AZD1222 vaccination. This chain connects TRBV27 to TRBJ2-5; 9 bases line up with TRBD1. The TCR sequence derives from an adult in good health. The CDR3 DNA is TGTGCCAGCAGTTTGGGGACAGGGTTGAAAGAGACCCAGTACTTC. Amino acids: CASSLGTGLKETQYF.